These 22 T cell receptor beta chains originate from one sample sequenced in a study of early T cells in non-severe SARS-CoV-2 infection. TCRdb analysed the 5' RACE reads with MiXCR anew, one entry per CDR3 protein. The profile shows 50,000 to 70,000 distinct CDR3 sequences, about 8.9% of them singletons. The sample consisted of whole blood. These receptors all come from an adult who was a healthcare worker with PCR-confirmed SARS-CoV-2 infection or an uninfected control (not recorded which).

The chain couples TRBV2 to TRBJ2-1, with D maybe TRBD1 (6 bases). Germline values: CDR1 SNHLY, CDR2 FYNNEI. The length of the CDR3 is 16 residues. Trimming left V 7 bases short and J 6 bases short, with 22 bases between. CDR3 amino acids: CASINSYRVVTNEQFF. CDR3 in DNA: TGTGCCAGCATTAATTCCTACAGGGTTGTTACCAATGAGCAGTTCTTC.

The J gene is TRBJ1-4, the V gene TRBV28; D not resolved. CDR1 is MDHEN, CDR2 SYDVKM, per germline. V gave up 8 bases and J gave up 6 bases, with 13 bases separating them. The CDR3 has 13 amino acids. The CDR3 bases are TGTGCCAGCCAAGGGCCTGCGCATGAAAAACTGTTTTTT. Amino acids: CASQGPAHEKLFF.

The table lists this clonotype with many counts. This chain links TRBV7-8 with TRBJ2-2; D perhaps matches TRBD1 (5 bases). Trimming took off 1 base at V and 0 bases at J, with 24 bases between the two ends. Germline values: CDR1 SGHVS, CDR2 FQNEAQ. This CDR3 is built from 21 residues. This chain's CDR3 is CASSLGSPPKAQDANTGELFF. In DNA form, the CDR3 reads TGTGCCAGCAGCTTAGGGTCCCCCCCAAAAGCACAGGACGCGAACACCGGGGAGCTGTTTTTT.

This clonotype appeared many times. This rearrangement joins TRBV28 to TRBJ1-4; D is ambiguous. Trimming shortened V by 6 bases and J by 7 bases, and 12 bases separated the two germline ends. In germline, CDR1 is MDHEN, CDR2 SYDVKM. This CDR3 is 13 amino acids long. CDR3 DNA: TGTGCCAGCAGGGCCCGGGAGCTTGAAAAACTGTTTTTT. Its translation is CASRARELEKLFF.

In this sample, this clonotype turned up many times. The rearrangement links TRBV14 to TRBJ2-3; no clear D. V lost 1 base, J lost 4 bases, and 9 bases lay in between. This CDR3 is built from 14 residues. CDR1 is SGHDN, CDR2 FVKESK, per germline. Written as DNA, the CDR3 is TGTGCCAGCAGCCAAGGGCCCAAGGCAGATACGCAGTATTTT. It codes for CASSQGPKADTQYF. Filled out from reference TRBV14 and TRBJ2-3, the complete variable domain reads EAGVTQFPSHSVIEKGQTVTLRCDPISGHDNLYWYRRVMGKEIKFLLHFVKESKQDESGMPNNRFLAERTGGTYSTLKVQPAELEDSGVYFCASSQGPKADTQYFGPGTRLTVL.

This clonotype was recorded once. The chain's CDR3 is CSVEGGEKLFF. Written as DNA, the CDR3 is TGCAGCGTTGAAGGCGGCGAAAAACTGTTTTTT. V usage is TRBV29-1 and J usage is TRBJ1-4; D is uncertain. V was shortened by 1 base and J by 8 bases, with 5 bases between the two germline ends. The CDR3 contains 11 residues. Per germline, CDR1 SQVTM and CDR2 ANQGSEA.

This clonotype was found a few times. V and J are TRBV7-2 and TRBJ2-6; no firm D call. Trimming took off 5 bases at V and 14 bases at J, with 10 bases between the two ends. This CDR3 comprises 11 residues. Germline V CDR1 and CDR2: SGHTA, FQGNSA. The CDR3 here is CASSNGQLLTF. The CDR3 DNA reads TGTGCCAGCAGCAATGGCCAACTCCTGACTTTC.

This clonotype was recorded many times. J is TRBJ2-7 and V is TRBV28; D gene ambiguous. The CDR3 runs 14 residues. Trimming removed 5 bases at V and 3 bases at J, with 14 bases between. Germline V gene lookup returns CDR1 MDHEN and CDR2 SYDVKM. The CDR3: CASSPVTLLYEQYF. The CDR3 nucleotides are TGTGCCAGCAGTCCCGTCACCCTACTCTACGAGCAGTACTTC.

This clonotype was picked up many times. This chain connects TRBV28 to TRBJ1-1, with 12 nucleotides matching TRBD1. CDR1 and CDR2 from the germline V gene are MDHEN and SYDVKM. Trimming took 7 bases from V and 7 from J; bases not matched to a gene: 10. CDR3 length: 15 amino acids. The CDR3 coding sequence is TGTGCCAGCAAAATACCGGGACAGGGGGCAGGTGAAGCTTTCTTT. Translating it yields CASKIPGQGAGEAFF.

This clonotype has ten or more counts. The rearrangement links TRBV18 to TRBJ2-3; a weak D match, TRBD2 (6 bases). In germline, CDR1 is KGHSH, CDR2 LQKENI. V lost 6 bases and J 2 bases, leaving 9 bases between the germline ends. The CDR3 length is 13 residues. The CDR3 DNA sequence: TGTGCCAGCTCGGAGGGGACCACAGATACGCAGTATTTT. This sequence encodes CASSEGTTDTQYF.

In its sample, this clonotype was seen a few times. This rearrangement joins TRBV7-8 to TRBJ2-2; 11 bases are a match to TRBD1. Germline V gene sequence: CDR1 SGHVS, CDR2 FQNEAQ. The CDR3 totals 17 residues. Trimming removed 0 bases from V and 5 bases from J; junction bases left unmatched: 5. The CDR3: CASSLAAGTGGTGELFF. The DNA for the CDR3 is TGTGCCAGCAGCTTAGCCGCCGGGACAGGGGGAACCGGGGAGCTGTTTTTT. The full variable domain, in which reference TRBV7-8 and TRBJ2-2 provide the parts outside the CDR3, is GAGVSQSPRYKVAKRGQDVALRCDPISGHVSLFWYQQALGQGPEFLTYFQNEAQLDKSGLPSDRFFAERPEGSVSTLKIQRTQQEDSAVYLCASSLAAGTGGTGELFFGEGSRLTVL.

This clonotype has a count of ten or more. The V gene is TRBV2, the J gene TRBJ1-3; perhaps TRBD1 as D (5 bases). The germline V gene has CDR1 SNHLY and CDR2 FYNNEI. V lost 6 bases and J 0 bases, leaving 12 bases between the germline ends. The CDR3 is made up of 15 amino acids. The CDR3 protein is CASRFGTGSGNTIYF. For the CDR3, the DNA is TGTGCCAGCAGATTTGGCACAGGCTCTGGAAACACCATATATTTT.

The chain employs TRBV6-2 or TRBV6-3 and TRBJ2-5; D not resolved. CDR1 MNHEY and CDR2 SVGEGT come from the germline V gene. This CDR3 comprises 12 residues. V was clipped by 2 bases and J by 5 bases, with 6 bases between them. CDR3 residues: CASSYRRETQYF. In DNA, the CDR3 is TGTGCCAGCAGTTACCGGCGCGAGACCCAGTACTTC.

The chain joins TRBV7-9 to TRBJ1-2; D is uncertain. Trimming took 2 bases from V and 2 from J, leaving 12 bases between them. Looked up from germline, CDR1 is SEHNR and CDR2 is FQNEAQ (reference sequence). This CDR3 contains 15 residues. The CDR3 reads CASSLSAGLNYGYTF. CDR3 DNA: TGTGCCAGCAGCTTATCGGCCGGACTCAACTATGGCTACACCTTC.

This clonotype was counted at least ten times. The chain couples TRBV9 to TRBJ2-5; D is possibly TRBD2 (6 bases). The length of the CDR3 is 14 residues. V was pared by 4 bases and J by 2 bases, with 12 bases between. Germline V gene data show CDR1 as SGDLS and CDR2 as YYNGEE. The DNA of the CDR3 is TGTGCCAGCAGCCCATGGGACTTTCAAGAGACCCAGTACTTC. This codes for CASSPWDFQETQYF.

This chain joins TRBV28 and TRBJ2-1; weak D call: TRBD2 (7 bases). Between the trimmed V and J ends, which lost 5 bases and 2 bases, there was a span of 13 bases. This CDR3 contains 15 residues. CDR1 and CDR2 (germline): MDHEN, SYDVKM. DNA for the CDR3: TGTGCCAGCAGTGGGGGGGCCCTAACCTACAATGAGCAGTTCTTC. Amino acids: CASSGGALTYNEQFF.

This clonotype was counted ten times or more. This chain joins TRBV7-9 and TRBJ1-1, with D possibly being TRBD1 (5 bases). There are 14 residues in the CDR3. CDR1 is SEHNR, CDR2 FQNEAQ, per germline (reference sequence). Between the trimmed V and J ends, which lost 3 bases and 1 base, there was a span of 9 bases. In DNA, the CDR3 is TGTGCCAGCAGCTTTATGGGGGAGAACACTGAAGCTTTCTTT. It yields the protein CASSFMGENTEAFF. Combining the CDR3 with reference TRBV7-9 and TRBJ1-1 gives the whole variable domain DTGVSQNPRHKITKRGQNVTFRCDPISEHNRLYWYRQTLGQGPEFLTYFQNEAQLEKSRLLSDRFSAERPKGSFSTLEIQRTEQGDSAMYLCASSFMGENTEAFFGQGTRLTVV.

This clonotype was seen only once. The V call is TRBV20-1, the J call TRBJ2-5, with no clear D. The V gene lost 1 base and the J gene lost 1 base, with 13 bases spanning the gap. Germline CDR1 DFQATT, CDR2 SNEGSKA (reference sequence). This CDR3 spans 15 amino acids. The CDR3 loop reads CSARGGLATQETQYF. CDR3 nucleotide sequence: TGCAGTGCTAGAGGGGGTTTGGCAACCCAAGAGACCCAGTACTTC.

This clonotype appeared many times. V and J are TRBV29-1 and TRBJ2-1; D is unresolved. The germline V gene has CDR1 SQVTM and CDR2 ANQGSEA. The CDR3 runs to 12 residues. Trimming left V 4 bases short and J 8 bases short, with 12 bases between. Here the CDR3 DNA reads TGCAGCGTTGTGAGCCTCGTCGATGAGCAGTTCTTC. Its translation: CSVVSLVDEQFF.

This clonotype was seen more than once but under ten times. V is TRBV27 and J is TRBJ2-7, with 8 bases aligning to TRBD2. V lost 5 bases, J lost 4 bases, and 10 bases stayed unmatched. Germline CDR1 and CDR2: MNHEY and SMNVEV (reference sequence). CDR3 length equals 15 residues. The CDR3 region is CASSPLAGGSYEQYF. CDR3 in DNA: TGTGCCAGCAGTCCCCTTGCGGGAGGTTCGTACGAGCAGTACTTC.

Concerning this clonotype itself: The germline gene is not matched at one end of the junction; a read error may be the cause. The chain employs TRBV7-9 and TRBJ2-7, with a weak D call TRBD2 (5 bases). The CDR3 covers 13 residues. Looked up from germline, CDR1 is SEHNR and CDR2 is FQNEAQ (reference sequence). The chain's CDR3 is CASSSSAGYQQYF. The CDR3 DNA reads as TGTGCCAGCAGCTCGAGTGCGGGCTACCAGCAGTACTTC.

This clonotype was detected ten times or more. The V call is TRBV5-8, the J call TRBJ1-4, with D tentatively TRBD1 (6 bases). In germline, CDR1 is SGHTS, CDR2 YDEGEE. CDR3 length: 17 amino acids. With 0 bases removed from V and 3 bases from J, the gap between germline ends came to 15 bases. The CDR3, as DNA: TGTGCCAGCAGCTTGGCCACCAACAGGGTTGCTAATGAAAAACTGTTTTTT. Translated: CASSLATNRVANEKLFF. The whole variable domain, remainder taken from reference TRBV5-8 and TRBJ1-4, is EAGVTQSPTHLIKTRGQQATLRCSPISGHTSVYWYQQALGLGLQFLLWYDEGEERNRGNFPPRFSGRQFPNYSSELNVNALELEDSALYLCASSLATNRVANEKLFFGSGTQLSVL.